This section outlines one TCR beta chain sequence together with its context. The V segment lost 4 bases and the J segment 8 bases; nucleotides outside the gene matches: 17. This CDR3 comprises 16 residues. The V gene's germline CDR1 is SGHKS and CDR2 YYEKEE (reference sequence). The data were taken from a study of blood T cell repertoires in COVID-19. At the level of the study: Samples of COVID-19 (acute and convalescent) were obtained from the United States, Italy and Spain. Nucleic acid was either cDNA or gDNA, and it came from T cells, B-cell-depleted T cells, or PBMCs.

Per the original data handling: Nucleated cell counts were estimated from reference gene primer amplification. Sequenced by immunoSEQ multiplex PCR; TCRdb stores in-frame clones only, minus some. The V and J calls and clone size come from that table; D and trimming were worked out from the DNA. This table has fewer than 250,000 clones, 90% appearing once. The TCR was taken from a man aged 30-40 years with COVID-19, enrolled during active disease. The rearrangement joins TRBV5-5 to TRBJ1-2, with TRBD1 identical over 7 bases. Sequencing used peripheral blood. The CDR3: CASSLIGGQARRGYTF. The CDR3 DNA is TGTGCCAGCAGCCTAATCGGCGGACAGGCTCGTCGGGGCTACACCTTC.